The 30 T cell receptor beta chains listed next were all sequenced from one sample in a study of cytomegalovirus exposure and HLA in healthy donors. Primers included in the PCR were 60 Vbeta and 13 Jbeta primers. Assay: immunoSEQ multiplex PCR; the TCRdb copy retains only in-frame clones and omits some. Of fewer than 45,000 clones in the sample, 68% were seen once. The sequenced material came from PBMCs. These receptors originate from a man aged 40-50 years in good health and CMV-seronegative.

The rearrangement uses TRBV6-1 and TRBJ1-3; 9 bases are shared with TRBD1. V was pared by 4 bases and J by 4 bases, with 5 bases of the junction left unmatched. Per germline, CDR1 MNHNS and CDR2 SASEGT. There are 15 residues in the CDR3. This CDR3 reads CASSASTGGGNTIYF. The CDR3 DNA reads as TGTGCCAGCAGTGCAAGCACAGGGGGCGGAAACACCATATATTTT.

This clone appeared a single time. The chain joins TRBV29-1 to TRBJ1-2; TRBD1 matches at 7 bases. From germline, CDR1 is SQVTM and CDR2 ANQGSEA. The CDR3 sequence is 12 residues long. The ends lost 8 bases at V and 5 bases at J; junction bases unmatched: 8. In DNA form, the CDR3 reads TGCAGCACCAACAGGGGTGCGTATGGCTACACCTTC. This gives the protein CSTNRGAYGYTF.

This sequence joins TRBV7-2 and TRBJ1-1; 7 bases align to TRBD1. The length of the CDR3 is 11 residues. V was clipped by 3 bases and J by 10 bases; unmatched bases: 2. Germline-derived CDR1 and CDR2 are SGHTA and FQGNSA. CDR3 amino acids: CASSLGQSAFF. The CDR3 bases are TGTGCCAGCAGCTTGGGACAGTCAGCTTTCTTT. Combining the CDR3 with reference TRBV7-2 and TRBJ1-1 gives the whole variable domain GAGVSQSPSNKVTEKGKDVELRCDPISGHTALYWYRQSLGQGLEFLIYFQGNSAPDKSGLPSDRFSAERTGGSVSTLTIQRTQQEDSAVYLCASSLGQSAFFGQGTRLTVV.

This CDR3 is CAIYQSDYTF. CDR3 bases: TGTGCCATCTATCAGAGCGACTACACCTTC. The chain employs TRBV10-3 and TRBJ1-2, with unresolved D. Germline V gives CDR1 ENHRY, CDR2 SYGVKD. This CDR3 has 10 residues. V lost 8 bases and J lost 10, with 11 bases in between.

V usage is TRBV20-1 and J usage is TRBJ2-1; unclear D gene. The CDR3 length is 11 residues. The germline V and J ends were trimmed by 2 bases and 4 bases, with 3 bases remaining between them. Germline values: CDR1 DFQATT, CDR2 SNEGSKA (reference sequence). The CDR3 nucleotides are TGCAGTGCTAGACATTACAATGAGCAGTTCTTC. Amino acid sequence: CSARHYNEQFF.

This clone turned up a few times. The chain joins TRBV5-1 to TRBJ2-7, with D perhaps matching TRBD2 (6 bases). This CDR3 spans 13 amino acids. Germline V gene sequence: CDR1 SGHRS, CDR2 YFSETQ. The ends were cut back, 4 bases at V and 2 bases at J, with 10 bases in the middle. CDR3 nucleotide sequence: TGCGCCAGCAGCCGGGACTTCACCTACGAGCAGTACTTC. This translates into CASSRDFTYEQYF.

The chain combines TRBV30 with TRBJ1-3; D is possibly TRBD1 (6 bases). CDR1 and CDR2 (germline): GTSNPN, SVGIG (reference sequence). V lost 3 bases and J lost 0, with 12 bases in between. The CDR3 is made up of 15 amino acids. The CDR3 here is CAWSSRGASGNTIYF. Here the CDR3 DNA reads TGTGCCTGGAGCTCACGGGGGGCCTCTGGAAACACCATATATTTT.

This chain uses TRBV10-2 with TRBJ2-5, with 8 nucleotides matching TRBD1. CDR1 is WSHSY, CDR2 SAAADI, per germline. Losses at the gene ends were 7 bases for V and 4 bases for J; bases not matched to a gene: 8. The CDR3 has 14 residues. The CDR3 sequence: CASTYAGGGETQYF. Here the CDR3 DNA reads TGCGCCAGCACATATGCAGGGGGCGGAGAGACCCAGTACTTC.

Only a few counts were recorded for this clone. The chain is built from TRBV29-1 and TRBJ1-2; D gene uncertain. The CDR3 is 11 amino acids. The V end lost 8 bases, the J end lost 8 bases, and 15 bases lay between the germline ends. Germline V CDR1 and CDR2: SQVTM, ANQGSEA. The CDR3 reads CSPGELYGYTF. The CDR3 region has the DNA TGCAGCCCCGGGGAACTCTACGGCTACACCTTC.

The CDR3 sequence is CAWELLNTEAFF. DNA for the CDR3: TGTGCCTGGGAGCTTCTGAACACTGAAGCTTTCTTT. V and J are TRBV30 and TRBJ1-1; D not resolved. The CDR3 runs 12 residues. The V end was cut by 5 bases, the J end by 0 bases, with 7 bases between. The V gene's germline CDR1 is GTSNPN and CDR2 SVGIG (reference sequence).

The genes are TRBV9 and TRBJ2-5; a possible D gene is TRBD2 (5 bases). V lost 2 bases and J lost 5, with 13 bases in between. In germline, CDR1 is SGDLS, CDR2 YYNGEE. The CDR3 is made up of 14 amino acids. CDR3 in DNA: TGTGCCAGCAGCGTGGCCGGGATGGGGGAGACCCAGTACTTC. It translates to CASSVAGMGETQYF.

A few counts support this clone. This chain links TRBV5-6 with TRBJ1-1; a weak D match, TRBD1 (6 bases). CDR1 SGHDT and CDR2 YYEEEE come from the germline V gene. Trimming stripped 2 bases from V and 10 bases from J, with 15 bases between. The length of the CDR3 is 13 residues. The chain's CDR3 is CASSFDRRGSAFF. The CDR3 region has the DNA TGTGCCAGCAGCTTCGACAGGCGGGGGTCAGCTTTCTTT.

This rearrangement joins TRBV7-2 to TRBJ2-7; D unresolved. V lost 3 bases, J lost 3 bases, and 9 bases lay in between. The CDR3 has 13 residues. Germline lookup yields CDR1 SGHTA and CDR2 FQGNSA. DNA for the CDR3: TGTGCCAGCAGCTTTTTAGGAGTCTACGAGCAGTACTTC. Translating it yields CASSFLGVYEQYF.

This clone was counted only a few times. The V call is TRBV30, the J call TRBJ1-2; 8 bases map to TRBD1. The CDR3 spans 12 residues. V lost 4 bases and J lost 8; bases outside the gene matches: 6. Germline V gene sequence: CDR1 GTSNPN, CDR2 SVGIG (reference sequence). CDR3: CAWTGQGWGYTF. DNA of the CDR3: TGTGCCTGGACCGGACAGGGTTGGGGCTACACCTTC.

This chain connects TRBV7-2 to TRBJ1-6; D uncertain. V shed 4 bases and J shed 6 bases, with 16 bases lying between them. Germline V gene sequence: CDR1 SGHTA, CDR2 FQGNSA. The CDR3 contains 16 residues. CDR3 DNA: TGTGCCAGCAGCTCACCAACTATCCGTGGTAATTCACCCCTCCACTTT. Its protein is CASSSPTIRGNSPLHF.

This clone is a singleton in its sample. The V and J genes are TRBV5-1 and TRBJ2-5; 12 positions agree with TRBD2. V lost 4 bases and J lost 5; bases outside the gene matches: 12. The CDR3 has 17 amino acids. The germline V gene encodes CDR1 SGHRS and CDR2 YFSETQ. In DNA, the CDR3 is TGCGCCAGCAGCCTATCCTTCGGTACTAGCGGGGGGGAGACCCAGTACTTC. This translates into CASSLSFGTSGGETQYF.

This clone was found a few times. Written as DNA, the CDR3 is TGTGCCAGCAGCTTGGGCGCCGGTAATGAAAAACTGTTTTTT. Translating it yields CASSLGAGNEKLFF. The chain recombines TRBV5-8 with TRBJ1-4, with D uncertain. Germline CDR1 and CDR2: SGHTS and YDEGEE. There are 14 residues in the CDR3. The V gene lost 0 bases and the J gene lost 4 bases, with 7 bases spanning the gap.

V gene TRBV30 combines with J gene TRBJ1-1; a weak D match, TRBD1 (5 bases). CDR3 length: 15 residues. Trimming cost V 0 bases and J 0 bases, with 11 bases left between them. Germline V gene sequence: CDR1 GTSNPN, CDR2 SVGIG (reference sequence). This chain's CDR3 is CAWSVLRGLNTEAFF. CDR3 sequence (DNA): TGTGCCTGGAGTGTACTGCGGGGCCTGAACACTGAAGCTTTCTTT.

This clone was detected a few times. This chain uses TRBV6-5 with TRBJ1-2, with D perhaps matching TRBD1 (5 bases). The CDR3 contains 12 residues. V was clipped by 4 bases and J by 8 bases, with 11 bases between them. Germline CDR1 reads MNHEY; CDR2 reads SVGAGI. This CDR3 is CASSSPSGGYTF. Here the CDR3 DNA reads TGTGCCAGCAGTTCCCCTTCAGGGGGCTACACCTTC.

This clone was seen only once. CDR3 sequence: CASSLTSGGMSSYNEQFF. The CDR3 nucleotides are TGTGCCAGCAGCTTAACTAGCGGGGGGATGAGCTCCTACAATGAGCAGTTCTTC. The V gene is TRBV11-2, the J gene TRBJ2-1; TRBD2 matches at 12 bases. This CDR3 has 18 amino acids. Germline CDR1 and CDR2: SGHAT and FQNNGV. J gave up 0 bases and V 2 bases, and 5 bases lay outside the gene matches.

CDR3 loop: CASSPTGQGAGYTF. The CDR3 DNA follows: TGCGCCAGCAGCCCCACGGGACAGGGGGCTGGCTACACCTTC. The rearrangement links TRBV5-1 to TRBJ1-2; 12 bases match TRBD1. Germline lookup yields CDR1 SGHRS and CDR2 YFSETQ. J gave up 7 bases and V 4 bases, and 5 bases lay outside the gene matches. This CDR3 is 14 amino acids long.

CDR3 sequence reads: CAWSDGTVNQPQHF. For the CDR3, the DNA is TGTGCCTGGAGCGACGGGACAGTCAATCAGCCCCAGCATTTT. The gene calls are TRBV30 and TRBJ1-5; 7 bases are a match to TRBD1. V was pared by 3 bases and J by 3 bases, with 5 bases of the junction left unmatched. From germline, CDR1 is GTSNPN and CDR2 SVGIG (reference sequence). CDR3 length: 14 amino acids.

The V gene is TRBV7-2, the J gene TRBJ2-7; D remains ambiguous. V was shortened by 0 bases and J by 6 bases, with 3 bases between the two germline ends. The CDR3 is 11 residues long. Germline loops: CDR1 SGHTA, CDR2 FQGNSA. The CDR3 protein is CASSLAGEQYF. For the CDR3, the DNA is TGTGCCAGCAGCTTAGCCGGCGAGCAGTACTTC.

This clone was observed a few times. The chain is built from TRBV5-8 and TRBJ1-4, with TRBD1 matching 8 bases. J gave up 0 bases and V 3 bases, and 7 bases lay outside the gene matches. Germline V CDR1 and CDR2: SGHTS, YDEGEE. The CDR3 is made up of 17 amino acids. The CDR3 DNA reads TGTGCCAGCAGCTCTGGACAGGGACTCTCAACTAATGAAAAACTGTTTTTT. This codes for CASSSGQGLSTNEKLFF.

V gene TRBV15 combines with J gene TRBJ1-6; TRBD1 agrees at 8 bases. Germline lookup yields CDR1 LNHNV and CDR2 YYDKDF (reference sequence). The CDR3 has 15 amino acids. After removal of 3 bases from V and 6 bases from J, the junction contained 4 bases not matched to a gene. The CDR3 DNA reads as TGTGCCACCAGCAGGTCTACAGGGGGTAATTCACCCCTCCACTTT. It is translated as CATSRSTGGNSPLHF.

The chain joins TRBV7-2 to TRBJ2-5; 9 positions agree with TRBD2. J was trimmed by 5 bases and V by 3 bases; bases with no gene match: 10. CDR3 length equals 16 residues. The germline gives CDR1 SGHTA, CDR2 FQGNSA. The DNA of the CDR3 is TGTGCCAGCAGCTTTAAGTGGCGGGGGGGCGTGGAGACCCAGTACTTC. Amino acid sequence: CASSFKWRGGVETQYF.

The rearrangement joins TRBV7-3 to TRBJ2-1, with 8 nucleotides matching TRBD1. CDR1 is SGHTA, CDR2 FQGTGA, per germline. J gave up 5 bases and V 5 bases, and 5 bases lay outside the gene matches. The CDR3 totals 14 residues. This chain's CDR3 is CASSRTGSNNEQFF. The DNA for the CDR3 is TGTGCCAGCAGCCGGACAGGGTCTAACAATGAGCAGTTCTTC.

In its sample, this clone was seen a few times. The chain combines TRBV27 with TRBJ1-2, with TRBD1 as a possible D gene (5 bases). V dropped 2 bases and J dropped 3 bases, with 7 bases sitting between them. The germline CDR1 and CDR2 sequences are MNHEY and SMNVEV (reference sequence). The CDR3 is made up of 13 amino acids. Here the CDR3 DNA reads TGTGCCAGCAGTTTAGGGGGGGACTATGGCTACACCTTC. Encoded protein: CASSLGGDYGYTF.

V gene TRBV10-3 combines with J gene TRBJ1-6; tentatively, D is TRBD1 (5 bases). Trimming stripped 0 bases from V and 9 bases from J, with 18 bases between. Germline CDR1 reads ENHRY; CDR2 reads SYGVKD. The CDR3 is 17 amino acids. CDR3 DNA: TGTGCCATCAGTGAGTCGAGGGCTGGGCAGGGAGGTTCACCCCTCCACTTT. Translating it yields CAISESRAGQGGSPLHF.

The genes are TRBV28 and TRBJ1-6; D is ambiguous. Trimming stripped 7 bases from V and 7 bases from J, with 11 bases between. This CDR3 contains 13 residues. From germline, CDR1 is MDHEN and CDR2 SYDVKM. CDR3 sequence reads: CASTPPGNSPLHF. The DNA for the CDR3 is TGTGCCAGCACCCCACCGGGGAATTCACCCCTCCACTTT.